This T cell receptor (beta chain) is drawn from a study of cytomegalovirus exposure and HLA in healthy donors. Some clones are missing from TCRdb's copy, which holds only in-frame ones; the method was immunoSEQ multiplex PCR. The top ten hold about 3% of the sample, which has about 250,000 clones, approximately 87% seen once. V was clipped by 1 base and J by 7 bases, with 14 bases between them. There are 15 residues in the CDR3. Per germline, CDR1 SGHNT and CDR2 YYREEE (reference sequence). Worth noting for this clone: What it recognizes is unknown.

General observations from the study: Diagnosis of cytomegalovirus status made by the classifier reportedly showed high specificity and sensitivity. Later, an analysis found that TCR clusters from the first cohort tended to co-occur in the roughly 110 validation repertoires.

This chain connects TRBV5-4 to TRBJ1-4; tentatively, D is TRBD1 (6 bases). The TCR was taken from a man younger than 35 in good health and CMV-seronegative. The sequenced material came from PBMCs. The CDR3 nucleotides are TGTGCCAGCAGCTTGCAGGGGCGCCAGGGTGAAAAACTGTTTTTT. It translates to CASSLQGRQGEKLFF.